A selection of T cell receptor beta chains follows, all from one sample in a study of molecular identifiers for immune sequencing clone quantification. MiXCR was run by TCRdb on the PCR reads, yielding one entry per CDR3 protein. Of approximately 550,000 distinct CDR3 sequences in the sample, under 30% were seen once. Sequences were obtained from naive CD8+ T cells from blood, with Jurkat cell RNA spiked in. All receptors derive from a human donor in good health. Some libraries in this study had Jurkat cell RNA spiked in. CDR3s include the opening cysteine and the closing phenylalanine or tryptophan. Fields, in order: J gene, V gene, CDR3 protein.

>TRBJ1-5|TRBV5-6
CASSLQSYPNQPQHF
>TRBJ2-7|TRBV7-6
CASSPGGWGGYEQYF
>TRBJ2-5|TRBV7-9
CASSHQGGVLETQYF
>TRBJ2-5|TRBV5-1
CACSLADHFEETQYF
>TRBJ2-5|TRBV2
CASSEEVARFQETQYF
>TRBJ2-2|TRBV7-9
CASSLTGVDTGELFF
>TRBJ2-6|TRBV7-6
CASSLLLKGQSDSGANVLTF
>TRBJ2-3|TRBV2
CASRGNTQYF
>TRBJ2-7|TRBV27
CASSSDRGVFHEQYF
>TRBJ2-3|TRBV5-6
CASGGLAGDPSFTDTQYF